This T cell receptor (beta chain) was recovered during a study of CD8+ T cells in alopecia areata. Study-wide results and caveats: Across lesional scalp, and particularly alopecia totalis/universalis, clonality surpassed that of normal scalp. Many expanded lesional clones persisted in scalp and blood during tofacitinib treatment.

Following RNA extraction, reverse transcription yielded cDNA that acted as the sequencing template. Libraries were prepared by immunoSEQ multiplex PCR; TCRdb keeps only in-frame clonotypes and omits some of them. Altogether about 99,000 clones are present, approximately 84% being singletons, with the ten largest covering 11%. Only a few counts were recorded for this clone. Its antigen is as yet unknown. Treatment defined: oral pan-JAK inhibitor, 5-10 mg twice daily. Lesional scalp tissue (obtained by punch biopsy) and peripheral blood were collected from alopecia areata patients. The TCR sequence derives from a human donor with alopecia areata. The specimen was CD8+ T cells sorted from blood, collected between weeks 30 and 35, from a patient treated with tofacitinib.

DNA for the CDR3: TGTGCCAGCGGCCCGACAGTCTCCTACGAGCAGTACTTC. Its translation is CASGPTVSYEQYF. This sequence joins TRBV7-9 and TRBJ2-7; D may be TRBD1 (5 bases). V was pared by 8 bases and J by 0 bases, with 11 bases between. CDR3 length equals 13 residues. The germline CDR1 and CDR2 sequences are SEHNR and FQNEAQ (reference sequence).